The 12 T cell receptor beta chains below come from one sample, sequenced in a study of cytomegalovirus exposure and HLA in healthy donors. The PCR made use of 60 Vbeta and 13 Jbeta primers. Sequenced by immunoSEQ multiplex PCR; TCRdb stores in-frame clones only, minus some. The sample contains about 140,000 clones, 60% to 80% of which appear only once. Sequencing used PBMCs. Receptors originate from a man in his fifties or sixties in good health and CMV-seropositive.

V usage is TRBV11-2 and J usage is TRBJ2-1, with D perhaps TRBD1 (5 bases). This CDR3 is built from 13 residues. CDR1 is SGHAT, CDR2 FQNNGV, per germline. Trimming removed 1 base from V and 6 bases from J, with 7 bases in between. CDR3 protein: CASSLGQPNEQFF. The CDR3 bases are TGTGCCAGCAGCTTAGGACAGCCCAATGAGCAGTTCTTC. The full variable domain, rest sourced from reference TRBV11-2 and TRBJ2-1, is EAGVAQSPRYKIIEKRQSVAFWCNPISGHATLYWYQQILGQGPKLLIQFQNNGVVDDSQLPKDRFSAERLKGVDSTLKIQPAKLEDSAVYLCASSLGQPNEQFFGPGTRLTVL.

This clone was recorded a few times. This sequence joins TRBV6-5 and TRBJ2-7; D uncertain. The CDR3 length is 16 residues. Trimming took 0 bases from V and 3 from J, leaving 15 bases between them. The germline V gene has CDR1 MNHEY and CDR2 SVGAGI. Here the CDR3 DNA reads TGTGCCAGCAGTTACTCCCGACTCAAGCCTAGCTACGAGCAGTACTTC. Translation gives CASSYSRLKPSYEQYF.

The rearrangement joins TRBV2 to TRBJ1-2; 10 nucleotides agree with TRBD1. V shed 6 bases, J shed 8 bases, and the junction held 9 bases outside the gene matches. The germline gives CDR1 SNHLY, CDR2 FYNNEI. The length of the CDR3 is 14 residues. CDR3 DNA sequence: TGTGCCAGCAGCCGGACAGGGGGTACGCTCGGCTACACCTTC. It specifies CASSRTGGTLGYTF.

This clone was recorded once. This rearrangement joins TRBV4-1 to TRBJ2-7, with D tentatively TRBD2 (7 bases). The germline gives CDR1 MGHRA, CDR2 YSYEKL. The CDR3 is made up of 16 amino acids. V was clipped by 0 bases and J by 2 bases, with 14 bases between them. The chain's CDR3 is CASSQENPGGPYEQYF. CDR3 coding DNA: TGCGCCAGCAGCCAAGAAAATCCGGGGGGCCCCTACGAGCAGTACTTC.

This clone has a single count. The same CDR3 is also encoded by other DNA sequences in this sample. Written as DNA, the CDR3 is TGTGCCAGTAGTATACCCGGGACAGGGACCTATGGCTACACCTTC. Its protein product is CASSIPGTGTYGYTF. The rearrangement joins TRBV19 to TRBJ1-2, with TRBD1 matching over 9 bases. CDR1 is LNHDA and CDR2 is SQIVND in the germline V gene (reference sequence). This CDR3 has 15 amino acids. With V trimmed by 2 bases and J by 4 bases, 5 bases remained unmatched.

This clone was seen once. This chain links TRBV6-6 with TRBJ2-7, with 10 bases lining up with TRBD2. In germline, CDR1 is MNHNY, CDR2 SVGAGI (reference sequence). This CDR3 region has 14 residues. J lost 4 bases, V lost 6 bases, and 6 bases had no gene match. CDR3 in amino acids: CASSPSGSRYEQYF. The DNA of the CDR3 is TGTGCCAGCAGCCCTAGCGGGAGTCGATACGAGCAGTACTTC.

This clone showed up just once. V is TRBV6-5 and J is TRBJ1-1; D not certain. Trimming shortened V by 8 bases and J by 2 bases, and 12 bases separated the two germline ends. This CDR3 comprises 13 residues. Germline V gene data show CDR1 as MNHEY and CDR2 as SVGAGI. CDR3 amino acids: CASAVGLNTEAFF. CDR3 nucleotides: TGTGCCAGCGCGGTTGGTTTAAACACTGAAGCTTTCTTT.

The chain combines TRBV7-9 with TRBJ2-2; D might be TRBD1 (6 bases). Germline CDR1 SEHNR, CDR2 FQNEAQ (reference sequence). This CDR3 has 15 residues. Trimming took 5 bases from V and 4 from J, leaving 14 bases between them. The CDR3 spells CASSRTTGSTGELFF. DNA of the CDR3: TGTGCCAGCAGCCGCACAACAGGGTCCACCGGGGAGCTGTTTTTT.

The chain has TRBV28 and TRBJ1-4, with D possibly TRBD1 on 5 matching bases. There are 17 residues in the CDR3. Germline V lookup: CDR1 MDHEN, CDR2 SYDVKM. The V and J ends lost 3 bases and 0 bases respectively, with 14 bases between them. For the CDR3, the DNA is TGTGCCAGCAGTTTCGGTGGGGCTATTGCAACTAATGAAAAACTGTTTTTT. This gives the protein CASSFGGAIATNEKLFF.

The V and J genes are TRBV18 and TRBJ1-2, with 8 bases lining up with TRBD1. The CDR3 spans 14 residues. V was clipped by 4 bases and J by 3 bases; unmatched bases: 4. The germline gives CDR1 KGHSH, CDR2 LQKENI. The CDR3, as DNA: TGTGCCAGCTCACTGGCGGGACAGGACTATGGCTACACCTTC. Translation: CASSLAGQDYGYTF.

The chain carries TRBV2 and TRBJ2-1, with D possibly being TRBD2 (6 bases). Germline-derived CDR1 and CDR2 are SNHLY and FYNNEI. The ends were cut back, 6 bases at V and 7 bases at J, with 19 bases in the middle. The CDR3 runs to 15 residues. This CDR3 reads CASSQTVSRGNEQFF. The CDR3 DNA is TGTGCCAGCAGCCAGACAGTCTCCCGGGGGAATGAGCAGTTCTTC.

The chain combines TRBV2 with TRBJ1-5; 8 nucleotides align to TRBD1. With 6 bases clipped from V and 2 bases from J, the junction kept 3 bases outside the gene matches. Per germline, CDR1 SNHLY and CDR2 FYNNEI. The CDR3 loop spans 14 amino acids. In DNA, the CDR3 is TGTGCCAGCAGCAAGGGACAGGGCAATCAGCCCCAGCATTTT. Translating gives CASSKGQGNQPQHF.